This T cell receptor (beta chain) appears in the sequencing data of a study of Ad26.COV2.S vaccination and SARS-CoV-2 variants. Study at large: Vaccine-arm donor from the placebo-controlled COV1001 Ad26.COV2.S trial.

TCRdb's table, derived via immunoSEQ multiplex PCR, lists solely in-frame clones and lacks some. The sample lists over 350,000 clones, around nine tenths occurring once. Noted treatment: over 15 received Ad26.COV2.S at low or high dose, single or two shots; several received placebo; per-sample allocation not given. Material that was analyzed had been drawn on day 63 after the first vaccine or placebo injection. Trimming removed 2 bases from V and 5 bases from J, with 15 bases in between. CDR1 and CDR2 (germline): MRHNA, SNTAGT. This CDR3 contains 15 residues. The rearrangement joins TRBV6-4 to TRBJ1-1; a possible D gene is TRBD1 (5 bases). This material consisted of peripheral blood, taken in a trial of Ad26.COV2.S vaccine versus placebo. The clonotype was recovered from a person between 18 and 65 years old who received the Ad26.COV2.S COVID-19 vaccine or a placebo. The CDR3 region is CASSDPGDRGTEAFF. The CDR3 DNA reads TGTGCCAGCAGTGACCCTGGGGACCGGGGGACTGAAGCTTTCTTT.